The sequence of this TCR beta chain was determined in a study of T-cell memory formation after mild COVID-19. Overall study context: There were largely donor-specific TCR clusters. Study conclusions and caveats: Clones contracting over day 15 to 85 were CD4/CD8 balanced, with later expanders leaning CD4+.

It was 5'RACE with constant-segment primers that produced the TCR alpha and TCR beta cDNA libraries, which carried sample barcodes and UMIs. TCRdb reprocessed the 5' RACE reads via MiXCR and lists one record per CDR3 protein. The data show roughly 200,000 distinct CDR3 sequences, around 16% seen once. Trimming took 4 bases from V and 4 from J, leaving 10 bases between them. Germline values: CDR1 SGHTA, CDR2 FQGNSA. There are 13 residues in the CDR3. On this clonotype itself: Antigen: not known.

This chain joins TRBV7-2 and TRBJ1-1; TRBD1 is a possible D gene (5 bases). The sequencing input was PBMCs or a T cell subset sorted from them (not recorded which). The TCR comes from an adult woman who had mild COVID-19 (a few samples of this study predate the infection). Cell type and time point are not known. The CDR3 DNA reads as TGTGCCAGCAGCTCCCCCGGGGGCACTGAAGCTTTCTTT. Its translation: CASSSPGGTEAFF. The whole variable domain, filled in from reference TRBV7-2 and TRBJ1-1, reads GAGVSQSPSNKVTEKGKDVELRCDPISGHTALYWYRQSLGQGLEFLIYFQGNSAPDKSGLPSDRFSAERTGGSVSTLTIQRTQQEDSAVYLCASSSPGGTEAFFGQGTRLTVV.